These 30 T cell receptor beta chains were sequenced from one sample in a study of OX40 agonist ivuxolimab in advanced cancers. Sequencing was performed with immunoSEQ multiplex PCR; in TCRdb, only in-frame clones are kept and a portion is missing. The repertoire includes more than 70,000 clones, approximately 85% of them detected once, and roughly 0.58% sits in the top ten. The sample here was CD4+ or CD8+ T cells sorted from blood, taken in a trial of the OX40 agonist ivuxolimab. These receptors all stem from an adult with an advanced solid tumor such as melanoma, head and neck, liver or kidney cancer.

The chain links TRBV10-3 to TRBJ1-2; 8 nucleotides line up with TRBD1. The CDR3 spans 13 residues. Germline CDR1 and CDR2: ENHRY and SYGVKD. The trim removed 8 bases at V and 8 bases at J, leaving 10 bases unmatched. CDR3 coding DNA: TGTGCCATCTCCGACAGGGGTGAATCGGGCTACACCTTC. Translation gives CAISDRGESGYTF.

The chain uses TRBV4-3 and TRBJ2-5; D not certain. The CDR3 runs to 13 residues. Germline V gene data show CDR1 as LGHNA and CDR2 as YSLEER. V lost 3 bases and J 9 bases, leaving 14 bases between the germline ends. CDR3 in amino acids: CASSQGRFAAQYF. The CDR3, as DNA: TGCGCCAGCAGCCAGGGCAGGTTCGCCGCCCAGTACTTC.

The CDR3 reads CASSSDPLVTGELFF. The CDR3 region has the DNA TGTGCCAGCAGCTCGGACCCCCTGGTAACCGGGGAGCTGTTTTTT. The chain recombines TRBV5-4 with TRBJ2-2; no clear D. The CDR3 runs 15 residues. Germline V gene sequence: CDR1 SGHNT, CDR2 YYREEE (reference sequence). Trimming pared 3 bases from V and 5 bases from J, leaving 14 bases between.

This CDR3 is CASGSGQMNTEAFF. The DNA for the CDR3 is TGTGCCAGCGGCTCTGGGCAGATGAACACTGAAGCTTTCTTT. This chain links TRBV6-5 with TRBJ1-1; D call uncertain. V dropped 8 bases and J dropped 0 bases, with 13 bases sitting between them. The CDR3 extends over 14 amino acids. CDR1 is MNHEY, CDR2 SVGAGI, per germline.

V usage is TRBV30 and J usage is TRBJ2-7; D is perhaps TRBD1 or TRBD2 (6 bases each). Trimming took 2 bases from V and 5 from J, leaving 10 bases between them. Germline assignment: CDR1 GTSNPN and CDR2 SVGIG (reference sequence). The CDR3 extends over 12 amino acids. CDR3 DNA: TGTGCCTGGAGTAGGGGGGCTAACGAGCAGTACTTC. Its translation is CAWSRGANEQYF.

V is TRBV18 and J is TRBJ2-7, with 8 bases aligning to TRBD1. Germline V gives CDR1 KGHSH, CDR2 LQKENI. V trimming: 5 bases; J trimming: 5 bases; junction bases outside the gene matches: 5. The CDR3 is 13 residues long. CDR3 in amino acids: CASSTDRVNEQYF. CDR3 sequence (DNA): TGTGCCAGCTCAACGGACAGGGTCAACGAGCAGTACTTC.

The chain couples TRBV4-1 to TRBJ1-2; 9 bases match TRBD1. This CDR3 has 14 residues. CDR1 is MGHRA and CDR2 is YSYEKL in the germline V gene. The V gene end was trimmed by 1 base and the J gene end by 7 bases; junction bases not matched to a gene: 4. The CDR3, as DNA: TGCGCCAGCAGCCAAGGGGACAGGGTAGGTGGCTACACCTTC. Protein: CASSQGDRVGGYTF.

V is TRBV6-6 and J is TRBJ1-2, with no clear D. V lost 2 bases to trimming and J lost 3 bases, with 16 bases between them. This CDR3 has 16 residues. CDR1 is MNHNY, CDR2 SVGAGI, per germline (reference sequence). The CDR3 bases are TGTGCCAGCAGTTACCCCTCCGGGCGCTTGGACTATGGCTACACCTTC. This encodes CASSYPSGRLDYGYTF.

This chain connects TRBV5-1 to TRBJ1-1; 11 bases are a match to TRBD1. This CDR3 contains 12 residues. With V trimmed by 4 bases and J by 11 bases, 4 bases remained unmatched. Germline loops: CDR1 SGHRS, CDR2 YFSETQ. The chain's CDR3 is CASSQDRGQAFF. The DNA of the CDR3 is TGCGCCAGCAGCCAGGACAGGGGGCAGGCTTTCTTT.

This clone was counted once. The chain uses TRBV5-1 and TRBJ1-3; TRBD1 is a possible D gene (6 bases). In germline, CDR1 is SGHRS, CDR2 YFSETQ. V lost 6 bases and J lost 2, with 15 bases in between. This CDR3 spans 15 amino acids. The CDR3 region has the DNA TGCGCCAGCACCAGGGCAGGGGAGACTGGAAACACCATATATTTT. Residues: CASTRAGETGNTIYF.

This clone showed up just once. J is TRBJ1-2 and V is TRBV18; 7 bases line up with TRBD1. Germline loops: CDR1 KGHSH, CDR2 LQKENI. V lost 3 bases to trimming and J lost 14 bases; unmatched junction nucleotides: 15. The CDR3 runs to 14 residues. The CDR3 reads CASSPSRDSPFGTF. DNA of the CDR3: TGTGCCAGCTCACCTAGCCGGGACAGCCCTTTCGGGACCTTC. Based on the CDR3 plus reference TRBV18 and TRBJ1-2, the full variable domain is NAGVMQNPRHLVRRRGQEARLRCSPMKGHSHVYWYRQLPEEGLKFMVYLQKENIIDESGMPKERFSAEFPKEGPSILRIQQVVRGDSAAYFCASSPSRDSPFGTFGSGTRLTVV.

CDR3 DNA: TGTGCCAGCGGCCTCGGGGGGAGCAAAAACATTCAGTACTTC. This translates into CASGLGGSKNIQYF. The chain couples TRBV6-6 to TRBJ2-4; 7 nucleotides agree with TRBD2. Germline CDR1 and CDR2: MNHNY and SVGAGI (reference sequence). The CDR3 has 14 amino acids. Trimming removed 8 bases from V and 3 bases from J; junction bases left unmatched: 7.

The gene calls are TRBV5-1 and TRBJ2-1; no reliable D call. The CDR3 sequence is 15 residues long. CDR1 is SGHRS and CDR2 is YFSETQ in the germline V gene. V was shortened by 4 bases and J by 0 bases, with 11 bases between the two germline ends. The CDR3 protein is CASSEDSSSYNEQFF. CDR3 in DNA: TGCGCCAGCAGCGAAGACTCTAGCTCCTACAATGAGCAGTTCTTC.

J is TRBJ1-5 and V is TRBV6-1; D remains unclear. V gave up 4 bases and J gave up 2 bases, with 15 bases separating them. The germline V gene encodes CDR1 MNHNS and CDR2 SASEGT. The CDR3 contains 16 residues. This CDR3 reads CASSARTDQGNQPQHF. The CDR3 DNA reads TGTGCCAGCAGTGCCCGGACTGATCAGGGCAATCAGCCCCAGCATTTT.

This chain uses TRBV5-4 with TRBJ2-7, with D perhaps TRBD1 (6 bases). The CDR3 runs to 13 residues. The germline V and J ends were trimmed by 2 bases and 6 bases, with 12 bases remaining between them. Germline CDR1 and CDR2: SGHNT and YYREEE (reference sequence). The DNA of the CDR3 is TGTGCCAGCAGCTTTGAAAGGGACACCGAGCAGTACTTC. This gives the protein CASSFERDTEQYF. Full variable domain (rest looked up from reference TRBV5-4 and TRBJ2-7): ETGVTQSPTHLIKTRGQQVTLRCSSQSGHNTVSWYQQALGQGPQFIFQYYREEENGRGNFPPRFSGLQFPNYSSELNVNALELDDSALYLCASSFERDTEQYFGPGTRLTVT.

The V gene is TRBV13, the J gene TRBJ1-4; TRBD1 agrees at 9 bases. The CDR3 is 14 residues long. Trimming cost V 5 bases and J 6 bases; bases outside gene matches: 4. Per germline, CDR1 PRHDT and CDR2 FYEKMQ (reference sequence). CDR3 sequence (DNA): TGTGCCAGCAGCGTGGGACAGGGTTATGAAAAACTGTTTTTT. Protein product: CASSVGQGYEKLFF.

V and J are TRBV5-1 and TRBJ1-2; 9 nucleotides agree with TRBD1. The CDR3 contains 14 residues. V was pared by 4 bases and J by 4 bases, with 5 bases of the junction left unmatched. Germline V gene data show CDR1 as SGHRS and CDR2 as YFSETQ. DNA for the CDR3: TGCGCCAGCAGCGGGACAGGGCCAGGCTATGGCTACACCTTC. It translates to CASSGTGPGYGYTF.

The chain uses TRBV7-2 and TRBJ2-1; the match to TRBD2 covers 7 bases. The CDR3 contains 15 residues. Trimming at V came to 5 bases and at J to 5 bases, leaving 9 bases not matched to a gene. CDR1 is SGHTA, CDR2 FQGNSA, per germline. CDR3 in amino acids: CASSLPWAGDNEQFF. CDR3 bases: TGTGCCAGCAGCCTCCCTTGGGCGGGAGACAATGAGCAGTTCTTC.

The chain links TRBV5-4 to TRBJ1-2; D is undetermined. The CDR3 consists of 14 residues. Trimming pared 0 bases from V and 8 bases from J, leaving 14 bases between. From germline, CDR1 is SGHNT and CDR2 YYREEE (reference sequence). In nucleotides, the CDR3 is TGTGCCAGCAGCTTGGGGTCCCCGGCTGTAGGCTACACCTTC. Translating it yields CASSLGSPAVGYTF.

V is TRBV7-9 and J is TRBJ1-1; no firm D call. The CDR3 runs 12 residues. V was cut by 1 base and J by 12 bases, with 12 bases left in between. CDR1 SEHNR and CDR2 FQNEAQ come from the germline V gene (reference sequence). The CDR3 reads CASSLGNRGTFF. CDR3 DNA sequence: TGTGCCAGCAGCTTAGGGAACCGCGGGACTTTCTTT.

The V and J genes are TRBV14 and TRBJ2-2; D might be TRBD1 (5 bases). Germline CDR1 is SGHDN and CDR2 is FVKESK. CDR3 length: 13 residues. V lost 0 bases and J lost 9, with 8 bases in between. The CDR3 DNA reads TGTGCCAGCAGCCAAGAATGGGGCTGGGAGCTGTTTTTT. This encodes CASSQEWGWELFF. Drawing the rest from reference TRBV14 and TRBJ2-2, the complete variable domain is EAGVTQFPSHSVIEKGQTVTLRCDPISGHDNLYWYRRVMGKEIKFLLHFVKESKQDESGMPNNRFLAERTGGTYSTLKVQPAELEDSGVYFCASSQEWGWELFFGEGSRLTVL.

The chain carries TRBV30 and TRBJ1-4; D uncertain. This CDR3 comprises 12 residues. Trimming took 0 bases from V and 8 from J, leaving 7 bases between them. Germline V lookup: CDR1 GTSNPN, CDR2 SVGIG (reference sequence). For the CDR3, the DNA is TGTGCCTGGAGTGTACATGGGGAAAAACTGTTTTTT. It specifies CAWSVHGEKLFF.

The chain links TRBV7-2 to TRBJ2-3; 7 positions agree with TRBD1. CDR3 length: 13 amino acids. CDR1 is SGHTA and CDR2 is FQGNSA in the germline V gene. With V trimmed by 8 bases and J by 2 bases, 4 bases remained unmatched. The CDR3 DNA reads TGTGCCAGCCGGACAGGCCCCACAGATACGCAGTATTTT. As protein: CASRTGPTDTQYF.

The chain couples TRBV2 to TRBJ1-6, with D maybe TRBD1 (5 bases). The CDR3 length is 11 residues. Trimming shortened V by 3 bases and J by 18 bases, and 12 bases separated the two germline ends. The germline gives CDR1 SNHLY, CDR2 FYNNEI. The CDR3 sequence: CASSEGYRTHF. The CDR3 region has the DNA TGTGCCAGCAGTGAGGGCTACAGGACCCACTTT.

For the CDR3, the DNA is TGTGCCAGCAGCCCCTTGGGGGGGGAAATTGGTGGCTACACCTTC. Protein: CASSPLGGEIGGYTF. This rearrangement joins TRBV5-6 to TRBJ1-2; the D gene is possibly TRBD1 (5 bases). CDR1 and CDR2 from the germline V gene are SGHDT and YYEEEE. V dropped 4 bases and J dropped 7 bases, with 20 bases sitting between them. CDR3 size: 15 residues.

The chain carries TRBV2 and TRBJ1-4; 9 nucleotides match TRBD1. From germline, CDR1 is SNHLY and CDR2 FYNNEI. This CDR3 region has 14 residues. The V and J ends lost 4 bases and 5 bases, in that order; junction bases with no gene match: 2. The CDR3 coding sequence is TGTGCCAGCAGTGCCGGGACAGGGAATGAAAAACTGTTTTTT. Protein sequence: CASSAGTGNEKLFF.

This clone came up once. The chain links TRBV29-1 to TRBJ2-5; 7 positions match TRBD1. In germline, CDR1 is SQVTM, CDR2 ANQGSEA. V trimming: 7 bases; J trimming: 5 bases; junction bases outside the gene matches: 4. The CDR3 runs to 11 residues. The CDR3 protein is CSALQGETQYF. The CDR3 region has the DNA TGCAGCGCCCTACAGGGGGAGACCCAGTACTTC.

CDR3 nucleotide sequence: TGTGCCAGTAGTCTCTCCCGGGACCGCAAAGCCAACTATGGCTACACCTTC. Its translation: CASSLSRDRKANYGYTF. V usage is TRBV19 and J usage is TRBJ1-2, with D perhaps matching TRBD1 (5 bases). The CDR3 is 17 residues long. CDR1 and CDR2 from the germline V gene are LNHDA and SQIVND (reference sequence). V lost 5 bases and J lost 2, with 21 bases in between.

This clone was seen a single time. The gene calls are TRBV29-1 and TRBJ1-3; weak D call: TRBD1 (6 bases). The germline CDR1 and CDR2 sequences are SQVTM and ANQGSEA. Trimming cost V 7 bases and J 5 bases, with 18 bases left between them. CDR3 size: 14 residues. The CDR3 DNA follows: TGCAGCGCCGCGGGGGTGGGGGCTCGAAACACCATATATTTT. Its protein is CSAAGVGARNTIYF.

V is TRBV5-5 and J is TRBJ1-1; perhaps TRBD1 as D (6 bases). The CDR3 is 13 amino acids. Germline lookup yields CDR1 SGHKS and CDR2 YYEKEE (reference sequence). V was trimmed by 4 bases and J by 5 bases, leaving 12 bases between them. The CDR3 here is CASSQTGGTEAFF. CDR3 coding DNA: TGTGCCAGCAGCCAGACAGGAGGGACTGAAGCTTTCTTT.